The present entry profiles one TCR beta chain with its context. In this sample, this clonotype turned up many times. Its antigen is not yet known. No quality values exist for individual bases; no much larger clone is one base distant. V ends up 7 bases short and J 5 bases short, with an unmatched junction base count of 6. The CDR3 sequence holds 14 residues, the cysteine and phenylalanine included. CDR3 DNA is the only sequence kept; it has 42 bases, read in frame from the first base. Taken from the germline V gene, the CDR1 and CDR2 loops are SGHVS and FQNEAQ. The record originates from a study of neurological immune-mediated disorders (dated by TCRdb to about 2019). Regarding the complete study: The study compared peripheral blood TCR-beta repertoires of HTLV-I-associated myelopathy (HAM/TSP) patients, multiple sclerosis patients and healthy controls using UMI-based sequencing. The cohort comprised approximately 67 subjects: roughly 14 HAM/TSP patients, around 35 multiple sclerosis patients and about 20 healthy controls. Each longitudinal HAM/TSP and healthy donor was sampled at 3 time-points spaced at about 3-40 month intervals. The roughly 100 TCR-beta libraries covered PBMC samples along with longitudinal samples, technical triplicates, and paired sorted CD4+ and CD8+ T-cell subsets. General conclusions and limits of the study: TCR clonal expansion was highest in HAM/TSP patients and lowest in MS patients, with MS patients falling below even healthy controls. No identical CDR3 amino acid sequences were shared among expanded clones across subjects, suggesting private TCR-beta repertoires in all groups.

cDNA was synthesized by template-switch 5'RACE using a primer with a 10-nucleotide random unique molecular identifier that tagged each TCR transcript. Each sequencing run produced over 160 million TCR-beta sequences covering 15-18 subjects. The RNeasy kit was used for extraction of total RNA. TCR-beta VDJ regions were amplified with primers for the TCR constant region and the 5'RACE anchor, using the KAPA Real-time Library Amplification kit. A first PCR added sample indexes and Illumina adaptors, and a second PCR then raised library yield. After Ampure bead purification, the TCR product of roughly 650 bp was size-selected on a 2% E-gel SizeSelection system. Before pooling, libraries had their quality checked on a Bioanalyzer, their concentration measured with Qubit, and their quantity determined with the Kapa Library Quantification kit. Libraries were sequenced paired-end 2 x 150 bp on an Illumina HiSeq 2500. To increase sequence diversity, roughly 24-32% phiX was spiked into each library pool. Concerning the study's data processing: Quality-filtered reads were processed with the UMI-based MiGEC pipeline, and over 90% of raw TCR sequences were removed by the MiGEC pipeline during error correction. IMGT germline references were used for alignment of VDJ genes, and clonotypes were defined by a unique CDR3 amino acid sequence together with V-J genes. Clonal expansion, Shannon diversity, and CDR3 relatedness (CalcPairwiseDistances, ClusterSamples) were evaluated with VDJtools, and phylogenetic trees were built with CLCbio workbench. A clone was classed as expanded if it had 8 or more unique UMIs, a cutoff based on coefficient-of-variation modelling across technical triplicates. The public reads were reprocessed in TCRdb via fastp at Q25 and MiXCR, keeping in-frame beta chains. Rows are combined by CDR3 protein, so each entry shows the most common genes and DNA. V and J calls and clone size were set by TCRdb, not the authors. This sample gives fewer than 55,000 distinct CDR3 sequences in total; about an eighth of them show up just once. Approximately 10% of the sample comes from the top ten.

This specimen's time point label, per the study, means: longitudinal time-point 3. For the unsorted PBMC libraries, 2 million PBMCs were stored in RNAlater at -80 degrees C until RNA extraction and were used to generate the libraries. Peripheral blood underwent Ficoll-Hypaque density gradient centrifugation to isolate PBMCs, which were then cryopreserved in liquid nitrogen. The source of this sequence is a male donor with HTLV-1-associated myelopathy (HAM/TSP). The sequence is built from TRBV7-8 and TRBJ1-2, with 11 central nucleotides matching TRBD1. The sequenced sample was PBMCs. The DNA is as follows: TGTGCCAGCAACTGGGACAGGGGGGGTTATGGCTACACCTTC. Its amino acids are CASNWDRGGYGYTF.